This TCR beta chain was obtained from a study of blood T cell repertoires in COVID-19. Study background: Sample material is recorded as cDNA or gDNA derived from T cells, B-cell-depleted T cells, or PBMCs.

Assignments of participants to cohorts depended upon their own reported clinical history. The data were produced by immunoSEQ multiplex PCR, yet TCRdb's version contains in-frame clones alone and is incomplete. This sample has approximately 180,000 clones, with about 90% found just once. This CDR3 has 12 amino acids. CDR1 and CDR2 (germline): SQVTM, ANQGSEA. Trimming at V came to 6 bases and at J to 1 base, leaving 0 bases not matched to a gene. The gene calls are TRBV29-1 and TRBJ1-1, with 9 bases aligning to TRBD1. Sequenced sample: PBMCs or T cells enriched from blood (not recorded which). This clonotype was sampled from a human donor with acute COVID-19. The donor label of this sample is uncertain. The CDR3 coding sequence is TGCAGCGTGGACAGGGGGAACACTGAAGCTTTCTTT. Its translation is CSVDRGNTEAFF.